This TCR beta chain was profiled in a study of regulatory T cells in long-lasting Graves disease. Study-wide background: Graves' patients who were just diagnosed had used antithyroid drugs for under 3 months. Findings of the study overall: With 2,500 to 3,000 shared public clonotypes, persistent patients exceeded new patients, who shared more than 750. Persistent Graves' patients showed less TCR diversity than newly diagnosed ones.

Construction of TCR beta libraries relied on iRepertoire HTBI primers and on Arm-PCR targeting CDR3 regions. Authors' processing steps: Among the samples, 50 to 80 TRBV and 14 to 15 TRBJ segments were identified. Using its own MiXCR run on the multiplex PCR reads, TCRdb lists one record per CDR3 protein. TCRdb's processing, not the study's, gives the V and J calls here. The sample lists around 330,000 distinct CDR3 sequences, about 20% occurring once. This clonotype has ten or more counts. Its matching antigen is unknown. This CDR3 comprises 14 residues. Germline-derived CDR1 and CDR2 are SNHLY and FYNNEI. V lost 5 bases, J lost 10 bases, and 8 bases stayed unmatched. The time point: newly diagnosed GD, antithyroid drugs for less than 3 months. Scientists built the TCR library using RNA that was extracted from PBMCs.

The sample consisted of peripheral blood mononuclear cells (PBMCs), taken at new diagnosis, from a patient treated with antithyroid drugs. The sequence was obtained from a female donor with Graves disease. V is TRBV2 and J is TRBJ1-4; 9 bases line up with TRBD1. The CDR3 region is CASSPDRGSGKLFF. DNA of the CDR3: TGTGCCAGCAGTCCGGACAGGGGTAGCGGAAAACTGTTTTTT.